This T cell receptor (beta chain) was sequenced during a study of shared clonotypes between healthy human individuals. Study findings and constraints: A reduction in generation probabilities was seen for non-shared clonotypes relative to those shared by all four donors.

Germline CDR1 reads SEHNR; CDR2 reads FQNEAQ (reference sequence). V was pared by 3 bases and J by 5 bases, with 8 bases between. The CDR3 spans 12 residues. This table comes from immunoSEQ multiplex PCR, and its TCRdb copy is limited to in-frame clones, with some not included. This repertoire shows approximately 1.4 million clones, around 98% found once; its top ten account for roughly 0.42%. Regarding this clone: What it binds is not known.

The sample consisted of naive CD4+ T cells sorted from blood. Subset defined: CD45RA+ positively selected. This chain links TRBV7-9 with TRBJ2-7; D unclear. This TCR was sampled from a man younger than 45 in good health. CDR3 protein: CASSFSQNEQYF. As DNA, the CDR3 is TGTGCCAGCAGCTTTAGTCAGAACGAGCAGTACTTC.